One T cell receptor (beta chain) is described in this entry. The antigen remains undetermined. TCRdb called the reads again in MiXCR, with one record for every CDR3 protein. The top ten hold about 41% of the sample, which has 450,000 to 600,000 distinct CDR3 sequences, about 42% seen once. The entry originates in a study of T cell repertoires in cytomegalovirus infection. The receptor's source is a human donor in good health (CMV status not recorded). Some clones in this sample may be carry-over from other donors' samples. Sequencing used cultured PBMCs, obtained from culture after CMV antigen stimulation.

DNA for the CDR3: TGTGCCAGCAGCCAAGCAGGGGCTAGCGGGAGCGACAATGAGCAGTTCTTC. Amino acids: CASSQAGASGSDNEQFF. The V gene is TRBV3-1, the J gene TRBJ2-1; 10 nucleotides line up with TRBD2. Germline loops: CDR1 LGHDT, CDR2 YNNKEL (reference sequence). V trimming: 1 base; J trimming: 5 bases; junction bases outside the gene matches: 8. The CDR3 extends over 17 amino acids.